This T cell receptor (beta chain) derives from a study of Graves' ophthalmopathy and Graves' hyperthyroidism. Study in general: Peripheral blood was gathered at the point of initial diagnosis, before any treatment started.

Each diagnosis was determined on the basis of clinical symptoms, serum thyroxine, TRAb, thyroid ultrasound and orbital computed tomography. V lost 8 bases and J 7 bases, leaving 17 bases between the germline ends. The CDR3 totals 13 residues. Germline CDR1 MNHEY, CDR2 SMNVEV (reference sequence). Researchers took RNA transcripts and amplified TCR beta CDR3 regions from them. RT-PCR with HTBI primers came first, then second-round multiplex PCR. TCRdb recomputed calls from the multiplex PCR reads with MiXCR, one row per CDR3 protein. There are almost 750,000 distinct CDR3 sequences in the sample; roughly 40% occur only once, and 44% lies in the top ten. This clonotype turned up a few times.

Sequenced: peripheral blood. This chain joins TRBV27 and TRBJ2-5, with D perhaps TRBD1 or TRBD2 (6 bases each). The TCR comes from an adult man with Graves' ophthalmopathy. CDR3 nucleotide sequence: TGTGCCAGCCGAGCAGGGGTGGGGGGGACCCAGTACTTC. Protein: CASRAGVGGTQYF.